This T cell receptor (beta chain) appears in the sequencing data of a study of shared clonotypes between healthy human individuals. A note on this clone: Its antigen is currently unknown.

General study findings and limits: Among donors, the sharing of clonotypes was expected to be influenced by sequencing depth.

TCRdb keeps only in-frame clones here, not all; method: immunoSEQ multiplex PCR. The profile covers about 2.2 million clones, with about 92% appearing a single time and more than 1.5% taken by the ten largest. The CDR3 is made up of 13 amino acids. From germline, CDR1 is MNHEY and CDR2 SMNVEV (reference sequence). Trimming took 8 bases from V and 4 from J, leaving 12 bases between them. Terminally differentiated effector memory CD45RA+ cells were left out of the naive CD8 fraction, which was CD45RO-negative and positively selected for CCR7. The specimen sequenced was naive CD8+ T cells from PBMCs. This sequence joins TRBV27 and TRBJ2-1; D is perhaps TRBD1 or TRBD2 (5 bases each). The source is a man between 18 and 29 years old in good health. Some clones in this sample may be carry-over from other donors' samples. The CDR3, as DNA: TGTGCCAGCGGGACGGACTGGTACAATGAGCAGTTCTTC. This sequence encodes CASGTDWYNEQFF.